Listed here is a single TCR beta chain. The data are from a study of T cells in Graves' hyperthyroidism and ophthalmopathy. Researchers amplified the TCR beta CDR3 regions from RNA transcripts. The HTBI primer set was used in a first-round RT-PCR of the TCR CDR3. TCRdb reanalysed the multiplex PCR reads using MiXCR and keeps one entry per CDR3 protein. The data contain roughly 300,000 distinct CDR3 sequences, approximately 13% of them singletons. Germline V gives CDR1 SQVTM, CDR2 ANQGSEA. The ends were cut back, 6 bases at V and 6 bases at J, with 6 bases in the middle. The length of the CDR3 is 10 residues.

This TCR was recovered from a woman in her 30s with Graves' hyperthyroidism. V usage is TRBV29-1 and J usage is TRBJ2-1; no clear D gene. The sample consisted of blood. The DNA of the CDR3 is TGCAGCGTCCAGATCAATGAGCAGTTCTTC. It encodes CSVQINEQFF.